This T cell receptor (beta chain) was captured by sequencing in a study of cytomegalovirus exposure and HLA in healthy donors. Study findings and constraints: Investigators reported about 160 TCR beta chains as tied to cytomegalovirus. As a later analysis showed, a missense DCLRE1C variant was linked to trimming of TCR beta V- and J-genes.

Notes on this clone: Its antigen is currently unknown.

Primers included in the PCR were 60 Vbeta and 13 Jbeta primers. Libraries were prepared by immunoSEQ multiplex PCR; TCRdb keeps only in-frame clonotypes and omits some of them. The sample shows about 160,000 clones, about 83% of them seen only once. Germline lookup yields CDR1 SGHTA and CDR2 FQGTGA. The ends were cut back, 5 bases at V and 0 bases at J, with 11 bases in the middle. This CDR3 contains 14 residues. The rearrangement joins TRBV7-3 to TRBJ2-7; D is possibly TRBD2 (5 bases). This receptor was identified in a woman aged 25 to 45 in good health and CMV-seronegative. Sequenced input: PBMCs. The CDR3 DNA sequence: TGTGCCAGCAGCCGCCAAGGGAGCTCCTACGAGCAGTACTTC. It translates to CASSRQGSSYEQYF. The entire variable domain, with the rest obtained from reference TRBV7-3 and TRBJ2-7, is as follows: GAGVSQTPSNKVTEKGKYVELRCDPISGHTALYWYRQSLGQGPEFLIYFQGTGAADDSGLPNDRFFAVRPEGSVSTLKIQRTERGDSAVYLCASSRQGSSYEQYFGPGTRLTVT.